Shown below are 16 T cell receptor beta chains from a single sample sequenced in a study of cytomegalovirus exposure and HLA in healthy donors. 60 Vbeta and 13 Jbeta primers were used in PCR. Repertoires were generated with immunoSEQ multiplex PCR, while TCRdb's copy carries only in-frame clones and drops some. The sample has around 190,000 clones, 80% seen once. The material sequenced was PBMCs. These receptors all stem from a woman aged 40 to 55 in good health and CMV-seronegative.

This clone has just a few counts. This sequence joins TRBV14 and TRBJ1-2; unclear D gene. Germline V gene data show CDR1 as SGHDN and CDR2 as FVKESK. The CDR3 sequence is 13 residues long. V dropped 4 bases and J dropped 4 bases, with 10 bases sitting between them. CDR3 bases: TGTGCCAGCAGCCCCCGAGGTTTCTATGGCTACACCTTC. It yields the protein CASSPRGFYGYTF.

This chain connects TRBV11-2 to TRBJ1-6; 8 bases align to TRBD1. This CDR3 has 16 amino acids. Germline CDR1 and CDR2: SGHAT and FQNNGV. V dropped 5 bases and J dropped 2; count of bases not matched to a gene: 5. The CDR3 nucleotides read TGTGCCAGCAGCGTGGACAGGGTAACCTATAATTCACCCCTCCACTTT. It specifies CASSVDRVTYNSPLHF.

V gene TRBV6-1 combines with J gene TRBJ2-7, with 9 bases aligning to TRBD2. Germline trimming cut 7 bases from V and 2 bases from J; bases unmatched to any gene: 9. The CDR3 sequence is 15 residues long. Germline CDR1 MNHNS, CDR2 SASEGT. CDR3 bases: TGTGCCAGCACCCCAGCGGCTAGCGGGACCTACGAGCAGTACGTC. Protein: CASTPAASGTYEQYV.

This clone was seen only a few times. V gene TRBV4-1 combines with J gene TRBJ1-1; D is ambiguous. CDR1 is MGHRA and CDR2 is YSYEKL in the germline V gene. V shed 0 bases and J shed 8 bases, with 10 bases lying between them. The length of the CDR3 is 13 residues. CDR3 residues: CASSQEEGGEAFF. CDR3 in DNA: TGCGCCAGCAGCCAAGAGGAGGGCGGGGAAGCTTTCTTT.

CDR3 sequence reads: CASSPGNGRPNQPQHF. The DNA for the CDR3 is TGCGCCAGCAGCCCCGGGAATGGACGGCCGAATCAGCCCCAGCATTTT. The J gene is TRBJ1-5, the V gene TRBV5-1; D unclear. V lost 4 bases to trimming and J lost 4 bases, with 18 bases between them. CDR1 SGHRS and CDR2 YFSETQ come from the germline V gene. The CDR3 has 16 residues.

The V gene is TRBV5-1, the J gene TRBJ1-4, with D perhaps matching TRBD1 (6 bases). V was trimmed by 8 bases and J by 1 base, leaving 9 bases between them. From germline, CDR1 is SGHRS and CDR2 YFSETQ. The CDR3 runs to 13 residues. This CDR3 reads CASTQGTNEKLFF. The CDR3 bases are TGCGCCAGTACACAGGGAACTAATGAAAAACTGTTTTTT.

The chain uses TRBV18 and TRBJ2-5, with 12 bases identical to TRBD2. There are 15 residues in the CDR3. CDR1 and CDR2 (germline): KGHSH, LQKENI. V shed 3 bases, J shed 5 bases, and the junction held 4 bases outside the gene matches. The CDR3 DNA reads TGTGCCAGCTCACCCGGGACTAGCGGGTCCGAGACCCAGTACTTC. As protein: CASSPGTSGSETQYF. The full variable domain, in which reference TRBV18 and TRBJ2-5 provide the parts outside the CDR3, is NAGVMQNPRHLVRRRGQEARLRCSPMKGHSHVYWYRQLPEEGLKFMVYLQKENIIDESGMPKERFSAEFPKEGPSILRIQQVVRGDSAAYFCASSPGTSGSETQYFGPGTRLLVL.

V gene TRBV5-1 combines with J gene TRBJ2-5, with D unresolved. The CDR3 runs 13 residues. The V gene lost 8 bases and the J gene lost 5 bases, with 16 bases spanning the gap. Germline lookup yields CDR1 SGHRS and CDR2 YFSETQ. CDR3 coding DNA: TGCGCCAGTAGGTTGTCCCCTAGGGAGACCCAGTACTTC. This encodes CASRLSPRETQYF.

The sample holds one count of this clone. The rearrangement joins TRBV12-1 to TRBJ1-5. TRBV12-1 is a pseudogene. The CDR3 has 17 residues. The CDR3 bases are TGTGCCAGCAGCTTTGGGACCCGGGGGGGTATCGATCAGCCCCAGCATTTT. Translating gives CASSFGTRGGIDQPQHF.

The chain combines TRBV10-3 with TRBJ2-3; tentative D call: TRBD1 (6 bases). Germline lookup yields CDR1 ENHRY and CDR2 SYGVKD. This CDR3 has 16 amino acids. V was cut by 6 bases and J by 0 bases, with 16 bases left in between. The CDR3 loop is CAISTQGTISTDTQYF. As DNA, the CDR3 is TGTGCCATCAGCACACAGGGAACCATTAGCACAGATACGCAGTATTTT.

This clone was counted between two and nine times. The chain has TRBV9 and TRBJ1-2; D is unclear. This CDR3 is built from 12 residues. The V gene's germline CDR1 is SGDLS and CDR2 YYNGEE. V was trimmed by 0 bases and J by 5 bases, leaving 5 bases between them. The CDR3 spells CASSVDSYGYTF. In DNA, the CDR3 is TGTGCCAGCAGCGTAGACAGTTATGGCTACACCTTC.

This chain connects TRBV14 to TRBJ2-1; 7 bases are a match to TRBD1. Germline V gene sequence: CDR1 SGHDN, CDR2 FVKESK. Losses at the gene ends were 0 bases for V and 0 bases for J; bases not matched to a gene: 2. The CDR3 length is 16 residues. CDR3 residues: CASSQDAGGSYNEQFF. The DNA for the CDR3 is TGTGCCAGCAGCCAAGATGCAGGGGGCTCCTACAATGAGCAGTTCTTC.

This chain joins TRBV5-1 and TRBJ2-2, with 10 bases that match TRBD2. The V gene's germline CDR1 is SGHRS and CDR2 YFSETQ. CDR3 length: 17 residues. V shed 4 bases, J shed 5 bases, and the junction held 11 bases outside the gene matches. In nucleotides, the CDR3 is TGCGCCAGCAGCCCTAGATATACTAGCGGGGCGACCGGGGAGCTGTTTTTT. It codes for CASSPRYTSGATGELFF.

This clone was detected a few times. V and J are TRBV15 and TRBJ1-6; D unresolved. This CDR3 is 14 amino acids long. V lost 0 bases and J 6 bases, leaving 6 bases between the germline ends. In germline, CDR1 is LNHNV, CDR2 YYDKDF (reference sequence). CDR3 nucleotides: TGTGCCACCAGCAGAGATCTCGGTAATTCACCCCTCCACTTT. This gives the protein CATSRDLGNSPLHF.

This rearrangement joins TRBV28 to TRBJ2-2; D gene uncertain. The CDR3 loop spans 16 amino acids. The V end lost 3 bases, the J end lost 1 base, and 12 bases lay between the germline ends. In germline, CDR1 is MDHEN, CDR2 SYDVKM. The CDR3 protein is CASSLLKPGNTGELFF. The CDR3 DNA follows: TGTGCCAGCAGTTTGTTAAAACCAGGGAACACCGGGGAGCTGTTTTTT.

The rearrangement joins TRBV7-9 to TRBJ2-2; 12 nucleotides agree with TRBD2. Per the germline V gene, CDR1 is SEHNR and CDR2 is FQNEAQ (reference sequence). V lost 0 bases, J lost 5 bases, and 4 bases stayed unmatched. The CDR3 contains 17 residues. DNA of the CDR3: TGTGCCAGCAGCTTAGCGGGACTAGCGGGCCGTACCGGGGAGCTGTTTTTT. Protein sequence: CASSLAGLAGRTGELFF.